This T cell receptor beta chain came from a study of OX40 agonist ivuxolimab in advanced cancers. The CDR3 contains 13 residues. Trimming stripped 2 bases from V and 4 bases from J, with 5 bases between. Germline values: CDR1 SGHTA, CDR2 FQGTGA. Baseline, cycle 4 day 1, and cycle 7 day 1 were the blood sampling points. The table lists this clone with a count of one. Clones were sequenced by immunoSEQ multiplex PCR, and TCRdb holds only the in-frame ones, with some missing. The sample holds tens of thousands of clones; approximately 86% are singletons and the top ten take 1.5% to 2%. The clonotype was recovered from an adult with an advanced solid tumor such as melanoma, head and neck, liver or kidney cancer. The rearrangement links TRBV7-3 to TRBJ2-2; D uncertain. Sequencing was performed on CD4+ or CD8+ T cells sorted from blood, taken in a trial of the OX40 agonist ivuxolimab. The CDR3 nucleotides read TGTGCCAGCAGCTTAGGGTTCACCGGGGAGCTGTTTTTT. Residues: CASSLGFTGELFF.